A single sample gave rise to the 29 T cell receptor beta chains below, sequenced in a study of blood T cell repertoires in COVID-19 (dated by TCRdb to about 2020). The library was obtained by the immunoSEQ multiplex PCR assay. The table comes from immuneACCESS by way of TCRdb, which keeps in-frame sequences with V and J called. Part of the clones is missing from these tables; in studies checked, under half for an unresolved V gene and the rest for unknown reasons. The sample includes some 240,000 clones, with about 86% observed a single time. Together, the top ten hold around 4.1% of the sample. Sequences were obtained from PBMCs or T cells enriched from blood (not recorded which). The origin of the receptors is a man aged 30 to 45 with acute COVID-19.

The CDR3 coding sequence is TGTGCCAGCAGCCCCGGGACTCAACCAGACGGGACCCAGTACTTC. Translated: CASSPGTQPDGTQYF. The V and J genes are TRBV5-4 and TRBJ2-5, with a possible D match to TRBD2 (6 bases). Trimming took 4 bases from V and 7 from J, leaving 20 bases between them. Germline-derived CDR1 and CDR2 are SGHNT and YYREEE (reference sequence). This CDR3 contains 15 residues.

The rearrangement uses TRBV25-1 and TRBJ1-6; D unclear. The germline V and J ends were trimmed by 1 base and 7 bases, with 8 bases remaining between them. CDR3 length equals 14 residues. Germline CDR1 is MGHDK and CDR2 is SYGVNS. CDR3 loop: CASSELGGNSPLHF. For the CDR3, the DNA is TGTGCCAGCAGTGAATTAGGCGGCAATTCACCCCTCCACTTT.

V usage is TRBV19 and J usage is TRBJ2-3, with 7 bases aligning to TRBD1. The V segment lost 3 bases and the J segment 5 bases; nucleotides outside the gene matches: 2. Germline assignment: CDR1 LNHDA and CDR2 SQIVND (reference sequence). This CDR3 is 13 amino acids long. The CDR3 coding sequence is TGTGCCAGTAGTATGAGACAGGGAGATACGCAGTATTTT. Its protein product is CASSMRQGDTQYF. Drawing the rest from reference TRBV19 and TRBJ2-3, the complete variable domain is DGGITQSPKYLFRKEGQNVTLSCEQNLNHDAMYWYRQDPGQGLRLIYYSQIVNDFQKGDIAEGYSVSREKKESFPLTVTSAQKNPTAFYLCASSMRQGDTQYFGPGTRLTVL.

V usage is TRBV5-4 and J usage is TRBJ1-2; maybe TRBD1 (6 bases). This CDR3 comprises 13 residues. Trimming left V 2 bases short and J 7 bases short, with 12 bases between. Germline V gene lookup returns CDR1 SGHNT and CDR2 YYREEE (reference sequence). CDR3 coding DNA: TGTGCCAGCAGCTTCGTGGGGGCCGGTGGCTACACCTTC. Translated: CASSFVGAGGYTF.

The sample holds one count of this clone. V gene TRBV19 combines with J gene TRBJ1-1, with unresolved D. The CDR3 length is 13 residues. Per the germline V gene, CDR1 is LNHDA and CDR2 is SQIVND (reference sequence). The V gene lost 5 bases and the J gene lost 1 base, with 8 bases spanning the gap. The CDR3 sequence: CASSFFGNTEAFF. The CDR3 region has the DNA TGTGCCAGTAGTTTCTTCGGGAACACTGAAGCTTTCTTT.

The chain carries TRBV28 and TRBJ2-3, with 7 bases lining up with TRBD2. Trimming at V came to 3 bases and at J to 2 bases, leaving 5 bases not matched to a gene. Germline V lookup: CDR1 MDHEN, CDR2 SYDVKM. This CDR3 spans 15 amino acids. This chain's CDR3 is CASSLSGAPTDTQYF. The CDR3 DNA is TGTGCCAGCAGTTTGAGCGGGGCCCCCACAGATACGCAGTATTTT.

In this sample, this clone turned up a few times. The J gene is TRBJ1-4, the V gene TRBV24-1; 9 bases fit TRBD1. Germline V gene lookup returns CDR1 KGHDR and CDR2 SFDVKD. CDR3 length: 16 amino acids. After removal of 2 bases from V and 13 bases from J, the junction contained 13 bases not matched to a gene. CDR3 sequence reads: CATSDSAGTGPLGLFF. CDR3 bases: TGTGCCACCAGTGATTCCGCCGGGACAGGGCCGTTAGGACTGTTTTTT.

Concerning this clone: Different DNA sequences within this sample yield the same CDR3. The rearrangement links TRBV28 to TRBJ1-2; D is ambiguous. The CDR3 has 13 amino acids. The V and J ends lost 3 bases and 2 bases respectively, with 7 bases between them. From germline, CDR1 is MDHEN and CDR2 SYDVKM. CDR3 loop: CASSFGGNYGYTF. The CDR3 DNA reads TGTGCCAGCAGTTTTGGCGGAAACTATGGCTACACCTTC.

The rearrangement joins TRBV19 to TRBJ1-3, with TRBD1 matching 9 bases. J was trimmed by 2 bases and V by 5 bases; bases with no gene match: 4. The CDR3 totals 15 residues. CDR1 and CDR2 (germline): LNHDA, SQIVND (reference sequence). This CDR3 is CASSLGQGAGNTIYF. The CDR3, as DNA: TGTGCCAGTAGTTTGGGACAGGGAGCTGGAAACACCATATATTTT.

The rearrangement uses TRBV7-2 and TRBJ2-1, with D possibly matching TRBD2 (6 bases). There are 14 residues in the CDR3. V lost 5 bases and J 5 bases, leaving 13 bases between the germline ends. Germline V gene sequence: CDR1 SGHTA, CDR2 FQGNSA. CDR3 sequence: CASSVSGLNNEQFF. CDR3 DNA sequence: TGTGCCAGCAGCGTATCGGGACTGAACAATGAGCAGTTCTTC.

The chain links TRBV28 to TRBJ2-7; the D gene is possibly TRBD1 (7 bases). Germline V gene lookup returns CDR1 MDHEN and CDR2 SYDVKM. The CDR3 contains 15 residues. The V gene lost 5 bases and the J gene lost 3 bases, with 17 bases spanning the gap. Written as DNA, the CDR3 is TGTGCCAGCAGTCCCGGGGGACAGCCCATCTACGAGCAGTACGTC. This gives the protein CASSPGGQPIYEQYV.

The chain carries TRBV19 and TRBJ2-1; D gene ambiguous. Per the germline V gene, CDR1 is LNHDA and CDR2 is SQIVND (reference sequence). The CDR3 runs to 16 residues. Between the trimmed V and J ends, which lost 5 bases and 0 bases, there was a span of 14 bases. CDR3 sequence reads: CASSLYSSRSYNEQFF. DNA for the CDR3: TGTGCCAGTAGTTTGTACAGCTCCCGCTCCTACAATGAGCAGTTCTTC.

Worth noting for this clone: Different DNA sequences within this sample yield the same CDR3. The genes are TRBV5-1 and TRBJ2-3; 7 bases are shared with TRBD2. From germline, CDR1 is SGHRS and CDR2 YFSETQ. CDR3 size: 15 residues. Trimming took 4 bases from V and 4 from J; bases not matched to a gene: 9. The CDR3: CASSLRGVRSDTQYF. The CDR3 nucleotides read TGCGCCAGCAGCCTCCGGGGGGTACGATCAGATACGCAGTATTTT.

V usage is TRBV6-2 or TRBV6-3 and J usage is TRBJ2-5; 8 nucleotides agree with TRBD2. V trimming: 5 bases; J trimming: 5 bases; junction bases outside the gene matches: 7. Looked up from germline, CDR1 is MNHEY and CDR2 is SVGEGT. CDR3 size: 14 residues. CDR3 region: CASSRREGVETQYF. The CDR3 region has the DNA TGTGCCAGCAGTCGCCGGGAGGGAGTTGAGACCCAGTACTTC.

V gene TRBV7-2 combines with J gene TRBJ1-6; TRBD1 might be the D (6 bases). The CDR3 runs 14 residues. V lost 5 bases and J 9 bases, leaving 14 bases between the germline ends. Germline V gene sequence: CDR1 SGHTA, CDR2 FQGNSA. CDR3 in DNA: TGTGCCAGCAGCCCAGGGGCGAATGGTTCACCCCTCCACTTT. This codes for CASSPGANGSPLHF.

The chain uses TRBV5-6 and TRBJ1-2; TRBD1 is a possible D gene (5 bases). From germline, CDR1 is SGHDT and CDR2 YYEEEE. V was pared by 5 bases and J by 6 bases, with 26 bases between. The CDR3 consists of 17 residues. This CDR3 reads CASRGPFGAGRRDGYTF. The CDR3 DNA follows: TGTGCCAGCAGAGGACCCTTTGGGGCCGGGCGACGGGATGGCTACACCTTC. The entire variable domain, with the rest obtained from reference TRBV5-6 and TRBJ1-2, is as follows: DAGVTQSPTHLIKTRGQQVTLRCSPKSGHDTVSWYQQALGQGPQFIFQYYEEEERQRGNFPDRFSGHQFPNYSSELNVNALLLGDSALYLCASRGPFGAGRRDGYTFGSGTRLTVV.

This chain uses TRBV7-2 with TRBJ1-1, with TRBD1 as a possible D gene (5 bases). Per the germline V gene, CDR1 is SGHTA and CDR2 is FQGNSA. The length of the CDR3 is 15 residues. The V end was cut by 1 base, the J end by 0 bases, with 9 bases between. CDR3 DNA sequence: TGTGCCAGCAGCTTAGGTGAGACAGTGAACACTGAAGCTTTCTTT. Translated, it gives CASSLGETVNTEAFF.

Only a few counts were recorded for this clone. The J gene is TRBJ1-5, the V gene TRBV7-8, with D possibly matching TRBD1 (6 bases). CDR3 size: 16 residues. From germline, CDR1 is SGHVS and CDR2 FQNEAQ. V lost 2 bases, J lost 0 bases, and 11 bases lay in between. The CDR3 sequence: CASSLWGRSSNQPQHF. DNA of the CDR3: TGTGCCAGCAGCTTATGGGGGCGGAGTAGCAATCAGCCCCAGCATTTT.

CDR3 coding DNA: TGTGCCAGCAGTTTACAGGGCGGCGGTGAGCAGTTCTTC. Its translation is CASSLQGGGEQFF. The chain recombines TRBV6-5 with TRBJ2-1; TRBD1 is a possible D gene (6 bases). The CDR3 runs to 13 residues. Per the germline V gene, CDR1 is MNHEY and CDR2 is SVGAGI. Trimming shortened V by 4 bases and J by 9 bases, and 13 bases separated the two germline ends.

The gene calls are TRBV28 and TRBJ1-3, with TRBD1 as a possible D gene (6 bases). CDR3 length: 15 amino acids. V lost 2 bases and J 1 base, leaving 9 bases between the germline ends. Germline CDR1 is MDHEN and CDR2 is SYDVKM. The CDR3 spells CASSLGGASGNTIYF. The DNA of the CDR3 is TGTGCCAGCAGTTTAGGGGGCGCGTCTGGAAACACCATATATTTT.

This chain uses TRBV5-4 with TRBJ1-1, with D possibly being TRBD1 (6 bases). CDR1 and CDR2 (germline): SGHNT, YYREEE (reference sequence). V lost 5 bases, J lost 4 bases, and 6 bases lay in between. The CDR3 is 11 residues long. The CDR3 reads CASRDSTEAFF. The DNA of the CDR3 is TGTGCCAGCAGGGACAGCACTGAAGCTTTCTTT.

The V and J genes are TRBV19 and TRBJ1-1; TRBD1 matches at 9 bases. The trim removed 5 bases at V and 10 bases at J, leaving 17 bases unmatched. The CDR3 consists of 16 residues. Germline assignment: CDR1 LNHDA and CDR2 SQIVND (reference sequence). The CDR3 here is CASSSTGGSSSPRAFF. The CDR3 DNA sequence: TGTGCCAGTAGTTCTACAGGGGGCTCGTCTTCTCCCCGAGCTTTCTTT.

This chain uses TRBV3-1 (or the pseudogene TRBV3-2) with TRBJ2-1, with TRBD1 as a possible D gene (6 bases). The CDR3 extends over 14 amino acids. V was pared by 4 bases and J by 3 bases, with 10 bases between. Germline CDR1 reads LGHDT; CDR2 reads YNNKEL (reference sequence). The CDR3 sequence: CASSPGHGYNEQFF. CDR3 nucleotides: TGTGCCAGCAGCCCGGGACATGGCTACAATGAGCAGTTCTTC.

The chain is built from TRBV11-2 and TRBJ2-2; D unclear. The germline V gene has CDR1 SGHAT and CDR2 FQNNGV. The CDR3 covers 15 residues. V was shortened by 1 base and J by 2 bases, with 8 bases between the two germline ends. CDR3 coding DNA: TGTGCCAGCAGCTTAGGTCAGTTCAACACCGGGGAGCTGTTTTTT. Residues: CASSLGQFNTGELFF.

This chain connects TRBV9 to TRBJ1-2; D is unclear. The germline V gene has CDR1 SGDLS and CDR2 YYNGEE. CDR3 length: 13 residues. Trimming stripped 3 bases from V and 5 bases from J, with 11 bases between. The CDR3 loop reads CASSGPPQYGYTF. In DNA form, the CDR3 reads TGTGCCAGCAGCGGGCCGCCCCAATATGGCTACACCTTC.

The J gene is TRBJ2-1, the V gene TRBV18; 7 bases fit TRBD2. Germline V gene sequence: CDR1 KGHSH, CDR2 LQKENI. CDR3 length: 15 amino acids. Trimming cost V 3 bases and J 7 bases; bases outside gene matches: 9. CDR3: CASSPERPSGNEQFF. The CDR3 nucleotides are TGTGCCAGCTCACCTGAGCGTCCTAGCGGAAATGAGCAGTTCTTC.

The chain employs TRBV14 and TRBJ2-5, with TRBD2 identical over 9 bases. Looked up from germline, CDR1 is SGHDN and CDR2 is FVKESK. The CDR3 consists of 14 residues. Losses at the gene ends were 4 bases for V and 7 bases for J; bases not matched to a gene: 7. In nucleotides, the CDR3 is TGTGCCAGCAGCCCGGGACTAGCTTTAGGGACCCAGTACTTC. This sequence encodes CASSPGLALGTQYF.

V is TRBV30 and J is TRBJ1-4; D ambiguous. The CDR3 totals 12 residues. Germline CDR1 and CDR2: GTSNPN and SVGIG (reference sequence). V lost 3 bases and J lost 6, with 8 bases in between. CDR3 DNA: TGTGCCTGGAGGCCCCAGGATGAAAAACTGTTTTTT. As protein: CAWRPQDEKLFF. Full variable domain (remainder filled in from reference TRBV30 and TRBJ1-4): SQTIHQWPATLVQPVGSPLSLECTVEGTSNPNLYWYRQAAGRGLQLLFYSVGIGQISSEVPQNLSASRPQDRQFILSSKKLLLSDSGFYLCAWRPQDEKLFFGSGTQLSVL.

A single count supports this clone. V gene TRBV14 combines with J gene TRBJ1-1; 10 bases align to TRBD1. The CDR3 runs to 15 residues. The germline gives CDR1 SGHDN, CDR2 FVKESK. Trimming at V came to 7 bases and at J to 0 bases, leaving 5 bases not matched to a gene. In DNA, the CDR3 is TGTGCCAGCATCGGGACAGGGGACATGAACACTGAAGCTTTCTTT. Translating it yields CASIGTGDMNTEAFF.